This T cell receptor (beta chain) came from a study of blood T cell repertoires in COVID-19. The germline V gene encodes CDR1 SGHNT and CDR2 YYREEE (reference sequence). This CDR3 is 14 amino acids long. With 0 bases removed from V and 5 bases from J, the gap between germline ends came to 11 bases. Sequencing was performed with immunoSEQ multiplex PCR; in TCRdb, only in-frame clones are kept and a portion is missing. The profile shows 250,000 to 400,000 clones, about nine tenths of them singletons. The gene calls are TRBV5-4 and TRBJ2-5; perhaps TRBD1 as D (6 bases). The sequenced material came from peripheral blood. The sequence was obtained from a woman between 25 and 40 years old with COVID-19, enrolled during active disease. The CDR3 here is CASSLDQGRETQYF. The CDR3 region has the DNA TGTGCCAGCAGCTTGGATCAGGGGCGGGAGACCCAGTACTTC.